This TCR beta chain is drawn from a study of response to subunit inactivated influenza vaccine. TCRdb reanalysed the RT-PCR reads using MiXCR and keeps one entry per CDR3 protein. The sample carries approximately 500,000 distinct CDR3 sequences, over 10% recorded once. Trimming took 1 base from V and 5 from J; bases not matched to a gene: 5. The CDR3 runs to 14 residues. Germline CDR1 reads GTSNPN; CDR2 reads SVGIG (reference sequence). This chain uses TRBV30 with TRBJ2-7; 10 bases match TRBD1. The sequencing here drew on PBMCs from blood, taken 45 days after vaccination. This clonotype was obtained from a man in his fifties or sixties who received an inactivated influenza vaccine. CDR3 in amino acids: CAWSGTGGHNEQYF. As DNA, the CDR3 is TGTGCCTGGAGTGGGACAGGGGGGCATAACGAGCAGTACTTC.